Below are 5 T cell receptor beta chains sequenced from a single sample in a study of T cell responses to AZD1222 COVID-19 vaccine (dated by TCRdb to the early 2020s). This sample's time point label indicates: baseline before first vaccination. Library creation used the immunoSEQ multiplex PCR assay. Imported from immuneACCESS, the table was reduced by TCRdb to in-frame sequences with V and J called. These copies leave out some clones; in studies compared against another copy, an unresolved V gene accounts for under half, and the cause of the remainder is not known. Present in this sample are approximately 150,000 clones, about 91% of which were seen just once. The ten most abundant clones make up 1.4% of the sample. The sample in question was peripheral blood, obtained on day 0 of AZD1222 vaccination. The receptors shown here come from an adult in good health.

The V call is TRBV3-1 (or the pseudogene TRBV3-2), the J call TRBJ2-1; 8 bases match TRBD1. V lost 3 bases and J lost 7; bases outside the gene matches: 11. Germline V gives CDR1 LGHDT, CDR2 YNNKEL (reference sequence). The CDR3 contains 16 residues. The DNA of the CDR3 is TGTGCCAGCAGCCATTATCCGACAGGGGTGGAGAATGAGCAGTTCTTC. The encoded protein is CASSHYPTGVENEQFF.

This clone has a single count. The chain carries TRBV20-1 and TRBJ1-2; no clear D gene. Deletions cut 3 bases from V and 7 bases from J, with 15 bases between. Germline V CDR1 and CDR2: DFQATT, SNEGSKA (reference sequence). The CDR3 totals 13 residues. The CDR3 spells CSASEGVDGGYTF. For the CDR3, the DNA is TGCAGTGCTAGTGAGGGTGTCGACGGTGGCTACACCTTC.

The chain carries TRBV4-1 and TRBJ1-4, with 8 bases lining up with TRBD1. CDR1 MGHRA and CDR2 YSYEKL come from the germline V gene. Trimming removed 0 bases from V and 11 bases from J; junction bases left unmatched: 8. The CDR3 extends over 15 amino acids. The DNA of the CDR3 is TGCGCCAGCAGCCAAGACCAGGGGGCCAGCGAGAAACTGTTTTTT. It translates to CASSQDQGASEKLFF.

The J gene is TRBJ1-1, the V gene TRBV5-1; perhaps TRBD1 as D (5 bases). Trimming shortened V by 0 bases and J by 1 base, and 7 bases separated the two germline ends. This CDR3 region has 14 residues. Per germline, CDR1 SGHRS and CDR2 YFSETQ. Written as DNA, the CDR3 is TGCGCCAGCAGCTTGGCCCAGGGGAACACTGAAGCTTTCTTT. It is translated as CASSLAQGNTEAFF.

The chain has TRBV19 and TRBJ2-2; no clear D. V was shortened by 7 bases and J by 2 bases, with 11 bases between the two germline ends. The CDR3 totals 14 residues. The V gene's germline CDR1 is LNHDA and CDR2 SQIVND (reference sequence). The CDR3 is CASKAGPNTGELFF. As DNA, the CDR3 is TGTGCCAGTAAGGCAGGCCCTAACACCGGGGAGCTGTTTTTT.